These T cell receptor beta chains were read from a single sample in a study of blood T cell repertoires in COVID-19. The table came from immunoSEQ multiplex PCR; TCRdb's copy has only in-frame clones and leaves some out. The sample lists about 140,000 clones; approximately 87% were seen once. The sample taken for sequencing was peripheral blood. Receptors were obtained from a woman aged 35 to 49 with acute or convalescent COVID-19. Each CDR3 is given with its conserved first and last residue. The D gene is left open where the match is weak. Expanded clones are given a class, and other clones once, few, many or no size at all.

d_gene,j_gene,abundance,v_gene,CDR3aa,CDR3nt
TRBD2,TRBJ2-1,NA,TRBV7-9,CASSPGLAGGGSYNEQFF,TGTGCCAGCAGTCCGGGACTAGCGGGAGGTGGCTCCTACAATGAGCAGTTCTTC
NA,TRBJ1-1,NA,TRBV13,CASSRPEGAMNTEAFF,TGTGCCAGCAGCCGACCGGAGGGCGCAATGAACACTGAAGCTTTCTTT
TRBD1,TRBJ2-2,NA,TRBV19,CASSMGDRVTGELFF,TGTGCCAGTAGTATGGGGGACAGGGTAACCGGGGAGCTGTTTTTT
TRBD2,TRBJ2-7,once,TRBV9,CASSEAPLAGYEQYF,TGTGCCAGCAGCGAGGCCCCTCTAGCGGGGTACGAGCAGTACTTC
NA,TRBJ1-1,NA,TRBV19,CASILGGGRTEAFF,TGTGCCAGCATCCTTGGGGGGGGAAGGACTGAAGCTTTCTTT
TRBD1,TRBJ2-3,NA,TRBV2,CASSTGTGGPDTQYF,TGTGCCAGCTCCACCGGGACAGGGGGACCCGATACGCAGTATTTT
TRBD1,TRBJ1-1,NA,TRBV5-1,CASSTGQGNTEAFF,TGCGCCAGCAGCACAGGACAGGGGAACACTGAAGCTTTCTTT
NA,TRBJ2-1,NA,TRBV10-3,CAISDRRDYNEQFF,TGTGCCATCAGTGACAGGAGGGACTACAATGAGCAGTTCTTC
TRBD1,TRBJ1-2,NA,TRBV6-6,CASSLTGGQSNYGYTF,TGTGCCAGCAGCTTGACTGGGGGACAGTCTAACTATGGCTACACCTTC
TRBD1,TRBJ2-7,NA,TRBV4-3,CASSPRQGLFYEQYF,TGCGCCAGCAGCCCCCGACAGGGTCTATTCTACGAGCAGTACTTC
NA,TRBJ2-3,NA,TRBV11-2,CASSPLAGKTSTDTQYF,TGTGCCAGCTCCCCCCTGGCAGGGAAAACCAGCACAGATACGCAGTATTTT
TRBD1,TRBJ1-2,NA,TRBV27,CATQAQGARGYTF,TGTGCCACCCAGGCACAGGGGGCGCGTGGCTACACCTTC
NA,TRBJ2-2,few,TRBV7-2,CASSPSTRAGELFF,TGTGCCAGCAGCCCCTCTACTAGAGCCGGGGAGCTGTTTTTT
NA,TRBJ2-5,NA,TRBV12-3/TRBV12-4,CASSPGETQYF,TGTGCCTCTTCACCCGGGGAGACCCAGTACTTC